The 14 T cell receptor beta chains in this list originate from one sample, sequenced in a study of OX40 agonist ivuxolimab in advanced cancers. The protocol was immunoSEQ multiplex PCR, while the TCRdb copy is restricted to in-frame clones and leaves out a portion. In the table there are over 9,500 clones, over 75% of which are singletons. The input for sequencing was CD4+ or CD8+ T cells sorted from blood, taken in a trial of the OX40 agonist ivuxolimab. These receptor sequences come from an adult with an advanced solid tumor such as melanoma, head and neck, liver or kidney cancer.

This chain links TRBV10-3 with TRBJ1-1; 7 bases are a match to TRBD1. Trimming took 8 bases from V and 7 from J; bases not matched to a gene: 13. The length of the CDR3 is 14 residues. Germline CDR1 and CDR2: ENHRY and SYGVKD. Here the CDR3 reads CAIAYQTGSGEAFF. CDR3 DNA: TGTGCCATCGCCTATCAGACAGGGAGTGGTGAAGCTTTCTTT.

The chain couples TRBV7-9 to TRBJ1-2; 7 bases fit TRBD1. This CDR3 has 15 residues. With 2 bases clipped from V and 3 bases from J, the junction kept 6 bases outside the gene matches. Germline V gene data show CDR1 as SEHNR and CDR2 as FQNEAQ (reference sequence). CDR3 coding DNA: TGTGCCAGCAGCTTATCCCAGGGGGGGGACTATGGCTACACCTTC. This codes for CASSLSQGGDYGYTF.

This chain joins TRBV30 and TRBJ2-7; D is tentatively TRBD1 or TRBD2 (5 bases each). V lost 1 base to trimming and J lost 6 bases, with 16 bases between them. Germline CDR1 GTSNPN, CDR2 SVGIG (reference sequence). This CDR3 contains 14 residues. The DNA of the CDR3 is TGTGCCTGGAGTGCAGGTCAGGGAGCCGGCGAGCAGTACTTC. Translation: CAWSAGQGAGEQYF.

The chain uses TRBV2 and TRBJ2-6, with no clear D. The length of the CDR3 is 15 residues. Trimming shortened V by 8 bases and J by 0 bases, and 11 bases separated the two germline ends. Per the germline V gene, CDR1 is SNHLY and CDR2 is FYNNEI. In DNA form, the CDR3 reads TGTGCCAGCGACTCAGGCTACTCTGGGGCCAACGTCCTGACTTTC. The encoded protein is CASDSGYSGANVLTF.

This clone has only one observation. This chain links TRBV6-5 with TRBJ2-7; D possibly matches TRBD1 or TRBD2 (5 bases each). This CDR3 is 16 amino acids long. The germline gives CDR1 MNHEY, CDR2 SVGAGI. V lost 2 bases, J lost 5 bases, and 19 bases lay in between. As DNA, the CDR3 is TGTGCCAGCAGTTACGGTCTAGGGGACGGGCCCGACGAGCAGTACTTC. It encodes CASSYGLGDGPDEQYF.

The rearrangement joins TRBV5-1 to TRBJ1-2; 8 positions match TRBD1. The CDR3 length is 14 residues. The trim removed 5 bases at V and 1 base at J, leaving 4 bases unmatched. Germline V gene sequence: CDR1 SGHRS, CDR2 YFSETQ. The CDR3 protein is CASRFDRGNYGYTF. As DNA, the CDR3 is TGCGCCAGCAGATTTGACAGGGGTAACTATGGCTACACCTTC. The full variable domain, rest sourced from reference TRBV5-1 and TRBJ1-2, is KAGVTQTPRYLIKTRGQQVTLSCSPISGHRSVSWYQQTPGQGLQFLFEYFSETQRNKGNFPGRFSGRQFSNSRSEMNVSTLELGDSALYLCASRFDRGNYGYTFGSGTRLTVV.

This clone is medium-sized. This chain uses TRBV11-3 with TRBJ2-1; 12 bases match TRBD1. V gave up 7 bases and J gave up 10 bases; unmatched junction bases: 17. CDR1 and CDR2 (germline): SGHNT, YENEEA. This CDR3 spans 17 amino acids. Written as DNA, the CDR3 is TGTGCCAGCACCCCAGCAGGATGGGACAGGGGGCTGCGGGAGCAGTTCTTC. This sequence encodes CASTPAGWDRGLREQFF.

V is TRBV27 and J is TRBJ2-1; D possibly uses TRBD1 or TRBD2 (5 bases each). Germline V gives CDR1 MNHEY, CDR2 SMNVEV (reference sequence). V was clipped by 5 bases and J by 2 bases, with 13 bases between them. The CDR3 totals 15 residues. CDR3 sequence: CASSTALGAYNEQFF. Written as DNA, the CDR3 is TGTGCCAGCAGTACAGCACTAGGGGCCTACAATGAGCAGTTCTTC.

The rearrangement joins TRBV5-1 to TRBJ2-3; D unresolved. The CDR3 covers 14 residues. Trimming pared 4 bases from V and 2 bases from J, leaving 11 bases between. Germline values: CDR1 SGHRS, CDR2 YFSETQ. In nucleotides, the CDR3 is TGCGCCAGCAGCGAGACACCAAACACAGATACGCAGTATTTT. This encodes CASSETPNTDTQYF.

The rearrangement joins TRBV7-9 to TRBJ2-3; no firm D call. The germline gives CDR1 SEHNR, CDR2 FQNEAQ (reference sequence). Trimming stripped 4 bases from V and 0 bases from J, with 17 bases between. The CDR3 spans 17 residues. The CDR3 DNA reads TGTGCCAGCAGCTCCTCCGAGGACCCCGGTAGCACAGATACGCAGTATTTT. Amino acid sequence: CASSSSEDPGSTDTQYF.

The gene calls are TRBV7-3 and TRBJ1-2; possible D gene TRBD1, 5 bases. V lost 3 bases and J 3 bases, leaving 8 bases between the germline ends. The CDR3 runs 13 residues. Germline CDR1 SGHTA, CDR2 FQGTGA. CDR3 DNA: TGTGCCAGCAGCTTTGGCAGGGACTATGGCTACACCTTC. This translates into CASSFGRDYGYTF. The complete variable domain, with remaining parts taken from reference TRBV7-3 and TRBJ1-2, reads GAGVSQTPSNKVTEKGKYVELRCDPISGHTALYWYRQSLGQGPEFLIYFQGTGAADDSGLPNDRFFAVRPEGSVSTLKIQRTERGDSAVYLCASSFGRDYGYTFGSGTRLTVV.

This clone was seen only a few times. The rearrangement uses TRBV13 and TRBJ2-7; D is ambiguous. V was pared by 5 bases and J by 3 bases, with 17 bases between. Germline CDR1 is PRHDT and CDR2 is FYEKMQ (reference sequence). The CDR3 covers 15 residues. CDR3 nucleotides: TGTGCCAGCAGCCCGGTTGGGGTTTCTGACTACGAGCAGTACTTC. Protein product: CASSPVGVSDYEQYF. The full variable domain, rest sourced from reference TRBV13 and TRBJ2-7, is AAGVIQSPRHLIKEKRETATLKCYPIPRHDTVYWYQQGPGQDPQFLISFYEKMQSDKGSIPDRFSAQQFSDYHSELNMSSLELGDSALYFCASSPVGVSDYEQYFGPGTRLTVT.

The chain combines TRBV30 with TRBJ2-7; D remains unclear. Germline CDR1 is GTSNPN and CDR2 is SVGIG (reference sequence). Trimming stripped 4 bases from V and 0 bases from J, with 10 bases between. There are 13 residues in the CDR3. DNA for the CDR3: TGTGCCTGGACCGGACCGAGCTCCTACGAGCAGTACTTC. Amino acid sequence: CAWTGPSSYEQYF.

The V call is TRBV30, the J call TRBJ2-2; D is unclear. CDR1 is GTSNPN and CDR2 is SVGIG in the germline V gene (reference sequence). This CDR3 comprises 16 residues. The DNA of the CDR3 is TGTGCTCTGGGTACGAAGGGTCGGACGAACACCGGGGAGCTGTTTTTT. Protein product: CALGTKGRTNTGELFF. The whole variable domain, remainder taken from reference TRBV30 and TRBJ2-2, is SQTIHQWPATLVQPVGSPLSLECTVEGTSNPNLYWYRQAAGRGLQLLFYSVGIGQISSEVPQNLSASRPQDRQFILSSKKLLLSDSGFYLCALGTKGRTNTGELFFGEGSRLTVL.